Listed below are T cell receptor beta chains from one sample, sequenced in a study of control samples from healthy donors and cancer patients. The data were produced by immunoSEQ multiplex PCR, yet TCRdb's version contains in-frame clones alone and is incomplete. The sample has 160,000 or so clones, around 96% seen once. Sequencing was done on a sample of blood. These receptors all come from a woman between 25 and 40 years old in good health. Each CDR3 is given with its conserved first and last residue. Each record gives: CDR3 protein, CDR3 DNA, J gene, D gene, CDR3 length, V gene, clone size. The D gene is left open where the match is weak. Rows give clone size only sometimes, using once, few, many, or a class for an expanded clone.

CDR3: CASSMSGGAAGELFF; DNA: TGTGCCAGCAGTATGAGCGGGGGGGCAGCGGGGGAGCTGTTTTTT; J: TRBJ2-2; D: TRBD2; length: 15; V: TRBV6-5; size: -
CDR3: CAISGSGTSGREGEQYF; DNA: TGTGCCATCAGTGGTTCGGGGACTAGCGGGAGGGAGGGCGAGCAGTACTTC; J: TRBJ2-7; D: TRBD2; length: 17; V: TRBV10-3; size: -
CDR3: CAWSVTSGSAGELFF; DNA: TGTGCCTGGAGTGTGACTAGCGGGAGTGCCGGGGAGCTGTTTTTT; J: TRBJ2-2; D: TRBD2; length: 15; V: TRBV30; size: -
CDR3: CASSLSLAGGTGELFF; DNA: TGTGCCAGCAGCTTATCACTAGCGGGAGGGACCGGGGAGCTGTTTTTT; J: TRBJ2-2; D: TRBD2; length: 16; V: TRBV11-3; size: -
CDR3: CASSLGSNTEAFF; DNA: TGCGCCAGCAGCTTGGGGTCGAACACTGAAGCTTTCTTT; J: TRBJ1-1; D: -; length: 13; V: TRBV5-1; size: -
CDR3: CASSLGQGTTEAFF; DNA: TGTGCCAGCAGCTTAGGCCAGGGGACCACTGAAGCTTTCTTT; J: TRBJ1-1; D: -; length: 14; V: TRBV13; size: once
CDR3: CASSAANYGYTF; DNA: TGCGCCAGCAGTGCTGCGAACTATGGCTACACCTTC; J: TRBJ1-2; D: -; length: 12; V: TRBV10-2; size: -
CDR3: CASSPTGGATNEKLFF; DNA: TGTGCCAGCAGTCCCACAGGAGGGGCCACTAATGAAAAACTGTTTTTT; J: TRBJ1-4; D: -; length: 16; V: TRBV28; size: -
CDR3: CAWSYTISGNTIYF; DNA: TGTGCCTGGAGTTATACTATCTCTGGAAACACCATATATTTT; J: TRBJ1-3; D: -; length: 14; V: TRBV30; size: -
CDR3: CASSLGQSDEKLFF; DNA: TGTGCCAGCAGTTTAGGGCAGAGCGATGAAAAACTGTTTTTT; J: TRBJ1-4; D: -; length: 14; V: TRBV28; size: -
CDR3: CASSLGGISNQPQHF; DNA: TGTGCCAGCAGCTTGGGGGGAATATCCAATCAGCCCCAGCATTTT; J: TRBJ1-5; D: -; length: 15; V: TRBV11-2; size: -
CDR3: CASSLSGMGTFGNTIYF; DNA: TGCGCCAGCAGCTTGTCCGGGATGGGAACGTTCGGAAACACCATATATTTT; J: TRBJ1-3; D: -; length: 17; V: TRBV5-1; size: -
CDR3: CASSKRDVGMNTEAFF; DNA: TGTGCCAGTAGTAAACGCGACGTGGGGATGAACACTGAAGCTTTCTTT; J: TRBJ1-1; D: -; length: 16; V: TRBV19; size: few
CDR3: CASSIWAGDEETQYF; DNA: TGTGCCAGTAGTATTTGGGCGGGGGACGAAGAGACCCAGTACTTC; J: TRBJ2-5; D: TRBD2; length: 15; V: TRBV19; size: -
CDR3: CASRRTGGAYEQYF; DNA: TGTGCCTCTAGAAGAACAGGGGGCGCCTACGAGCAGTACTTC; J: TRBJ2-7; D: TRBD1; length: 14; V: TRBV7-2; size: once
CDR3: CASTGQYNQPQHF; DNA: TGTGCCAGTACGGGACAGTACAATCAGCCCCAGCATTTT; J: TRBJ1-5; D: TRBD1; length: 13; V: TRBV15; size: -
CDR3: CASSIFAASGLQETQYF; DNA: TGTGCCAGCTCGATATTTGCGGCTAGCGGGCTCCAAGAGACCCAGTACTTC; J: TRBJ2-5; D: TRBD2; length: 17; V: TRBV27; size: -
CDR3: CASSVRLFPISSYNEQFF; DNA: TGTGCCAGCAGCGTGAGACTTTTCCCCATCAGCTCCTACAATGAGCAGTTCTTC; J: TRBJ2-1; D: -; length: 18; V: TRBV9; size: -
CDR3: CSIPGRTDTQYF; DNA: TGCAGTATACCGGGACGCACAGATACGCAGTATTTT; J: TRBJ2-3; D: -; length: 12; V: TRBV29-1; size: -
CDR3: CASSSRGWPYEQYF; DNA: TGCGCCAGCAGCTCCAGGGGATGGCCCTACGAGCAGTACTTC; J: TRBJ2-7; D: -; length: 14; V: TRBV5-1; size: -
CDR3: CASSLTGGRNTEAFF; DNA: TGTGCCAGCAGCTTGACAGGGGGTAGAAATACTGAAGCTTTCTTT; J: TRBJ1-1; D: TRBD1; length: 15; V: TRBV11-2; size: once